The sequence of this T cell receptor (beta chain) was determined in a study of shared T cell receptors in the human thymus. Sequencing was performed with immunoSEQ multiplex PCR; in TCRdb, only in-frame clones are kept and a portion is missing. This sample yields some 700,000 clones, of which around 89% are seen a single time; around 0.0099% belongs to the top ten. Trimming at V came to 4 bases and at J to 7 bases, leaving 9 bases not matched to a gene. The CDR3 runs 16 residues. Germline values: CDR1 MNHNS, CDR2 SASEGT. Separately, the same data were catalogued under a study of human thymus T cells. That source reports: In corrective heart surgery, resections were taken, and these provided the thymus tissue. Among unrelated individuals, related research reported thymic repertoires that overlapped highly.

The chain has TRBV6-1 and TRBJ2-1; TRBD2 matches 11 bases. This receptor was identified in a boy younger than two with a congenital heart defect. Sequenced material: thymocytes. The CDR3 DNA reads TGTGCCAGCAGTGTCTCCGGGACTAGCGGCCCTAATGAGCAGTTCTTC. Its translation: CASSVSGTSGPNEQFF.